The 7 T cell receptor beta chains below were found in one sample sequenced in a study of OX40 agonist ivuxolimab in advanced cancers. Here immunoSEQ multiplex PCR was the method, and the copy in TCRdb shows in-frame clones only, minus some. This table holds 55,000 to 70,000 clones, 70% to 90% found once. Specimen: CD4+ or CD8+ T cells sorted from blood, collected in a trial of the OX40 agonist ivuxolimab. These receptors originate from an adult with an advanced solid tumor such as melanoma, head and neck, liver or kidney cancer.

The V call is TRBV6-1, the J call TRBJ1-5; 7 positions match TRBD1. The CDR3 consists of 14 residues. CDR1 is MNHNS and CDR2 is SASEGT in the germline V gene. Trimming at V came to 5 bases and at J to 2 bases, leaving 3 bases not matched to a gene. The CDR3 protein is CASSPTGGNQPQHF. In nucleotides, the CDR3 is TGTGCCAGCAGTCCCACAGGGGGCAATCAGCCCCAGCATTTT.

The CDR3 nucleotides read TGTGCCTGGAGAGGAGGCGCCTCCTACGAGCAGTACTTC. It encodes CAWRGGASYEQYF. V gene TRBV30 combines with J gene TRBJ2-7, with D perhaps TRBD2 (5 bases). The CDR3 contains 13 residues. In germline, CDR1 is GTSNPN, CDR2 SVGIG (reference sequence). Trimming removed 3 bases from V and 0 bases from J, with 9 bases in between.

The V and J genes are TRBV12-5 and TRBJ1-4, with 7 positions matching TRBD1. The V and J ends lost 6 bases and 8 bases, in that order; junction bases with no gene match: 12. This CDR3 contains 15 residues. Per germline, CDR1 LGHNT and CDR2 FRNRAP. CDR3 DNA sequence: TGTGCTAGTGGCAAAGCCGACAGGGATGGGGAAAAACTGTTTTTT. Its protein product is CASGKADRDGEKLFF.

The chain uses TRBV7-2 and TRBJ2-5, with D possibly being TRBD2 (5 bases). V was shortened by 0 bases and J by 5 bases, with 10 bases between the two germline ends. The CDR3 contains 14 residues. Germline CDR1 SGHTA, CDR2 FQGNSA. The CDR3 region is CASSLAGVGETQYF. DNA of the CDR3: TGTGCCAGCAGCTTAGCGGGAGTTGGGGAGACCCAGTACTTC.

The J gene is TRBJ1-5, the V gene TRBV2, with D perhaps matching TRBD1 (5 bases). The CDR3 sequence is 13 residues long. Germline CDR1 and CDR2: SNHLY and FYNNEI. Trimming pared 7 bases from V and 6 bases from J, leaving 13 bases between. CDR3 amino acids: CASIRGMGQPQHF. Here the CDR3 DNA reads TGTGCCAGCATTAGGGGTATGGGTCAGCCCCAGCATTTT.

This chain uses TRBV18 with TRBJ2-3; unclear D gene. The CDR3 totals 13 residues. Germline-derived CDR1 and CDR2 are KGHSH and LQKENI. V lost 6 bases to trimming and J lost 4 bases, with 11 bases between them. The CDR3 nucleotides are TGTGCCAGCTCCCTTGACTGGGCAGATACGCAGTATTTT. Its translation: CASSLDWADTQYF.

The chain couples TRBV28 to TRBJ2-7; 7 nucleotides match TRBD1. CDR3 length: 15 residues. V trimming: 1 base; J trimming: 1 base; junction bases outside the gene matches: 4. From germline, CDR1 is MDHEN and CDR2 SYDVKM. The CDR3: CASSLLGQKSYEQYF. In nucleotides, the CDR3 is TGTGCCAGCAGTTTATTGGGACAGAAGTCCTACGAGCAGTACTTC.